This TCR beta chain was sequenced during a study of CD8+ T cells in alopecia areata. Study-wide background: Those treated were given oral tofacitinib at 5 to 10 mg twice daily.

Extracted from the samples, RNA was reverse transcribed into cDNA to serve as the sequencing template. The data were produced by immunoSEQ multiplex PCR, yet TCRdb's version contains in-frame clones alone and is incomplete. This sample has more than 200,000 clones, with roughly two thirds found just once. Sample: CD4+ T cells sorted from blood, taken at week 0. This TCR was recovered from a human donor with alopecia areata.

For the CDR3, the DNA is TGTGCCAGCAGCTTAGACGGGACCGATTCTTCCTACGAGCAGTACTTC. Amino acid sequence: CASSLDGTDSSYEQYF. The gene calls are TRBV7-2 and TRBJ2-7; either TRBD1 or TRBD2 may fit D (5 bases each). Between the trimmed V and J ends, which lost 1 base and 1 base, there was a span of 14 bases. CDR3 length: 16 amino acids. Per germline, CDR1 SGHTA and CDR2 FQGNSA. The full variable domain, with the rest looked up from reference TRBV7-2 and TRBJ2-7, is GAGVSQSPSNKVTEKGKDVELRCDPISGHTALYWYRQSLGQGLEFLIYFQGNSAPDKSGLPSDRFSAERTGGSVSTLTIQRTQQEDSAVYLCASSLDGTDSSYEQYFGPGTRLTVT.